This is a list of T cell receptor beta chains from one sample in a study of shared clonotypes between healthy human individuals. TCRdb keeps only in-frame clones here, not all; method: immunoSEQ multiplex PCR. Of about 730,000 clones in the sample, roughly two thirds were seen once. The sample consisted of memory CD4+ T cells sorted from blood. The source is a woman in her twenties or thirties in good health. CDR3s include the opening cysteine and the closing phenylalanine or tryptophan. The D gene is left open where the match is weak. Clone sizes are given selectively: once, few, many, or a class where the clone is expanded.

v_call,clone_size,d_call,j_call,cdr3_aa,cdr3_nt
TRBV19,NA,NA,TRBJ2-4,CASSIVVGPQYF,TGTGCCAGTAGTATAGTAGTCGGTCCACAGTACTTC
TRBV14,NA,TRBD1,TRBJ1-1,CASSPKGGSGMNTEAFF,TGTGCCAGCAGCCCGAAAGGGGGCAGCGGGATGAACACTGAAGCTTTCTTT
TRBV18,NA,TRBD1,TRBJ2-7,CASSQGQAYEQYF,TGTGCCAGCTCACAGGGACAGGCCTACGAGCAGTACTTC
TRBV5-1,NA,NA,TRBJ2-5,CASSLASKETQYF,TGCGCCAGCAGCTTGGCCTCTAAAGAGACCCAGTACTTC
TRBV5-1,NA,NA,TRBJ2-1,CASSLAAPAYNEQFF,TGCGCCAGCAGCTTGGCCGCACCAGCCTACAATGAGCAGTTCTTC
TRBV29-1,NA,NA,TRBJ1-2,CSAGTDGYGYTF,TGCAGCGCCGGGACCGACGGCTATGGCTACACCTTC
TRBV7-2,NA,NA,TRBJ2-2,CASSLGLNTGELFF,TGTGCCAGCAGCTTAGGCCTGAACACCGGGGAGCTGTTTTTT
TRBV5-1,few,TRBD1,TRBJ1-1,CASSTGEGAYTEAFF,TGCGCCAGCAGCACCGGTGAGGGGGCCTACACTGAAGCTTTCTTT
TRBV18,NA,TRBD1,TRBJ1-5,CASSDRVSNQPQHF,TGTGCCAGCTCGGACAGGGTTAGCAATCAGCCCCAGCATTTT
TRBV11-2,NA,TRBD2,TRBJ2-1,CASSLVGLAGGGNEQFF,TGTGCCAGCAGCTTAGTCGGACTAGCGGGAGGCGGGAATGAGCAGTTCTTC
TRBV7-2,few,NA,TRBJ2-4,CASSQGTLAKNIQYF,TGTGCCAGCAGCCAGGGGACGTTAGCCAAAAACATTCAGTACTTC
TRBV27,NA,NA,TRBJ2-7,CASSFSAGPYEQYF,TGTGCCAGCAGTTTTTCTGCAGGCCCCTACGAGCAGTACTTC
TRBV7-9,NA,NA,TRBJ1-1,CASSPQSNTEAFF,TGTGCCAGCAGCCCACAAAGTAACACTGAAGCTTTCTTT
TRBV5-1,NA,TRBD1,TRBJ2-7,CASSLQTGGPLSYEQYF,TGCGCCAGCAGCTTACAAACAGGGGGGCCCCTCTCCTACGAGCAGTACTTC
TRBV5-6,NA,NA,TRBJ1-4,CASSQIQGGYEKLFF,TGTGCCAGCAGCCAAATACAGGGCGGGTATGAAAAACTGTTTTTT
TRBV2,NA,NA,TRBJ1-3,CASSVLSSGNTIYF,TGTGCCAGCAGTGTATTATCCTCTGGAAACACCATATATTTT
TRBV28,NA,NA,TRBJ1-3,CASRPGVSGNTIYF,TGTGCCAGCAGGCCAGGGGTTTCTGGAAACACCATATATTTT
TRBV7-3,many,NA,TRBJ2-1,CASSLRGLAAYNEQFF,TGTGCCAGCAGCCTGAGGGGACTTGCCGCATACAATGAGCAGTTCTTC
TRBV6-4,NA,TRBD1,TRBJ1-1,CASSDSMTGQKMNTEAFF,TGTGCCAGCAGTGATTCTATGACGGGACAGAAGATGAACACTGAAGCTTTCTTT
TRBV5-1,NA,NA,TRBJ2-7,CASRRVLTEPYEQYF,TGCGCCAGCAGACGTGTCCTTACAGAACCATACGAGCAGTACTTC
TRBV7-3,NA,NA,TRBJ2-1,CASSPREGGSYNEQFF,TGTGCCAGCAGCCCCCGGGAAGGGGGGAGCTACAATGAGCAGTTCTTC
TRBV7-7,NA,NA,TRBJ2-3,CASSPGEGQSTDTQYF,TGTGCCAGCAGCCCGGGGGAAGGTCAAAGCACAGATACGCAGTATTTT
TRBV5-1,NA,NA,TRBJ2-1,CASSLGAGDNEQFF,TGCGCCAGCAGCTTGGGGGCCGGGGACAATGAGCAGTTCTTC
TRBV27,few,NA,TRBJ1-1,CASSGGGAGRSEAFF,TGTGCCAGCAGTGGGGGAGGTGCAGGGAGGTCTGAAGCTTTCTTT
TRBV7-2,NA,NA,TRBJ1-1,CASSLALHVNTEAFF,TGTGCCAGCAGCTTAGCGTTGCACGTGAACACTGAAGCTTTCTTT
TRBV7-2,NA,NA,TRBJ2-7,CASSLMVGGTYEQYF,TGTGCCAGCAGCTTGATGGTCGGCGGGACCTACGAGCAGTACTTC
TRBV7-8,NA,TRBD2,TRBJ2-7,CASEDRSGRAYEQYF,TGTGCCAGCGAAGACAGGAGCGGGAGGGCCTACGAGCAGTACTTC
TRBV30,NA,NA,TRBJ2-7,CACSTAIYEQYF,TGTGCCTGTTCGACAGCAATCTACGAGCAGTACTTC
TRBV5-1,few,NA,TRBJ1-2,CASSLGGNYGYTF,TGCGCCAGCAGCTTAGGTGGGAACTATGGCTACACCTTC
TRBV18,few,TRBD1,TRBJ2-7,CASSPLGGQGAYEQYF,TGTGCCAGCTCACCTCTTGGGGGACAGGGGGCCTACGAGCAGTACTTC
TRBV6-5,NA,NA,TRBJ2-2,CASSYGTQNTGELFF,TGTGCCAGCAGTTACGGGACACAGAACACCGGGGAGCTGTTTTTT
TRBV2,NA,NA,TRBJ2-2,CASNLYGELFF,TGTGCCAGCAATCTCTACGGGGAGCTGTTTTTT
TRBV18,once,TRBD1,TRBJ2-2,CASSLSGGFTGELFF,TGTGCCAGCTCACTCTCAGGGGGTTTCACCGGGGAGCTGTTTTTT
TRBV28,NA,NA,TRBJ2-7,CASSLIWTDSYEQYF,TGTGCCAGCAGTTTAATTTGGACAGACTCCTACGAGCAGTACTTC
TRBV28,NA,TRBD2,TRBJ2-3,CASSTSGRWADTQYF,TGTGCCAGCAGTACTAGCGGGAGGTGGGCAGATACGCAGTATTTT
TRBV7-9,NA,TRBD2,TRBJ2-1,CASSLILRGLAYYNEQFF,TGTGCCAGCAGCTTAATTTTACGGGGACTAGCGTATTACAATGAGCAGTTCTTC
TRBV7-2,NA,NA,TRBJ1-5,CASSLTRGAGQPQHF,TGTGCCAGCAGCCTCACCCGGGGAGCCGGTCAGCCCCAGCATTTT
TRBV19,NA,NA,TRBJ1-1,CASDPLNTEAFF,TGTGCCAGCGACCCCTTGAACACTGAAGCTTTCTTT
TRBV6-6,NA,TRBD1,TRBJ1-2,CAIGWGQGDNYGYTF,TGTGCTATCGGGTGGGGACAGGGCGATAACTATGGCTACACCTTC
TRBV10-2,few,TRBD1,TRBJ1-5,CASTGQGASQPQHF,TGCGCCAGTACGGGACAGGGGGCAAGTCAGCCCCAGCATTTT